This T cell receptor beta chain was observed in a study of Ad26.COV2.S vaccination and SARS-CoV-2 variants. Study summary: The authors gave Ad26.COV2.S intramuscularly, either once or twice 56 days apart.

Study-level results: Spike-specific TCR breadth ran higher among vaccine recipients than placebo recipients. Analyses of TCR breadth and depth may have underestimated total T cell responses.

The CDR3 consists of 13 residues. Trimming pared 4 bases from V and 5 bases from J, leaving 11 bases between. Per germline, CDR1 SGHVS and CDR2 FQNEAQ. This clone was observed a single time. Its antigen remains unidentified. Treatment defined: approximately 18 received Ad26.COV2.S at low or high dose, single or two shots; several received placebo; per-sample allocation not given. Sampling happened 63 days after the first vaccine or placebo injection. Clones were read by immunoSEQ multiplex PCR, and TCRdb kept only the in-frame ones, dropping some. Of hundreds of thousands of clones listed, around 87% are singletons.

V and J are TRBV7-8 and TRBJ2-5; D gene uncertain. This clonotype was sampled from a person aged 18 to 59 who received the Ad26.COV2.S COVID-19 vaccine or a placebo. The source material was peripheral blood, sampled in a trial of Ad26.COV2.S vaccine versus placebo. CDR3 nucleotides: TGTGCCAGCAGCTGGGTTCCTCGGGAGACCCAGTACTTC. Amino acids: CASSWVPRETQYF. The full variable domain, completed using reference TRBV7-8 and TRBJ2-5, is GAGVSQSPRYKVAKRGQDVALRCDPISGHVSLFWYQQALGQGPEFLTYFQNEAQLDKSGLPSDRFFAERPEGSVSTLKIQRTQQEDSAVYLCASSWVPRETQYFGPGTRLLVL.